This TCR beta chain was found in a study of blood T cell repertoires in COVID-19. CDR1 is MNHEY, CDR2 SMNVEV, per germline (reference sequence). V trimming: 6 bases; J trimming: 1 base; junction bases outside the gene matches: 13. This CDR3 spans 19 amino acids. The participants were between roughly 18 and 100 years old and came from some 23 US areas. Participant-given clinical history determined each cohort assignment. TCRdb keeps only in-frame clones here, not all; method: immunoSEQ multiplex PCR. The sample records hundreds of thousands of clones, around 83% being singletons. The gene calls are TRBV27 and TRBJ2-2; TRBD2 matches 11 bases. The source material was PBMCs or T cells enriched from blood (not recorded which). The sequence derives from a woman aged 40 to 50 who had recovered from COVID-19. The CDR3 nucleotides are TGTGCCAGCAGGATTACTAGCGGGGGATCCCTGAAGAACACCGGGGAGCTGTTTTTT. Amino acids: CASRITSGGSLKNTGELFF.